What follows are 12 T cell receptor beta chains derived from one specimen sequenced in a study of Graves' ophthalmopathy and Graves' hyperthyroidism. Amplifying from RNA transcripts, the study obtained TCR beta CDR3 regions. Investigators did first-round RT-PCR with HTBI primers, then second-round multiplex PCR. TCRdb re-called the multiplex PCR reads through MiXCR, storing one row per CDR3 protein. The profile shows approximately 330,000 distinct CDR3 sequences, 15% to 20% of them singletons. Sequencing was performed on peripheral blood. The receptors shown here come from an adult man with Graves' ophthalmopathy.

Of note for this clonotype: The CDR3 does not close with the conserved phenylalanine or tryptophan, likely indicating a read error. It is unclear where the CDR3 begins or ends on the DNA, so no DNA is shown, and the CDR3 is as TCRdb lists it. The CDR3 sequence is CASSLDEPRWNSYERYS. This chain connects TRBV11-2 to TRBJ2-7. The CDR3 sequence runs 17 residues, both termini included. Germline loops: CDR1 SGHAT, CDR2 FQNNGV.

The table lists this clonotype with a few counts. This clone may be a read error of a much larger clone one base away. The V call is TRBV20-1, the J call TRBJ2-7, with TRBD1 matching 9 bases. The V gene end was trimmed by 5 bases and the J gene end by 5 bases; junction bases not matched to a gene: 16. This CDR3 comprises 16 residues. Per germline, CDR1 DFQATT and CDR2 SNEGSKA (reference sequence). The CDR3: CSAENLGQGGSNEQYF. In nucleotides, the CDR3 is TGCAGTGCTGAGAACCTGGGACAGGGTGGTAGTAACGAGCAGTACTTC.

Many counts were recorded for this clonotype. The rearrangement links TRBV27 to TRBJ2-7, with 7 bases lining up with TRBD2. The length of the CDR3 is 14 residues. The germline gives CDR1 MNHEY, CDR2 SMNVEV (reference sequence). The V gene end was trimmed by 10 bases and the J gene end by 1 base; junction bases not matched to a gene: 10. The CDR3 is CATKVAGGSYEQYF. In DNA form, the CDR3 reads TGTGCCACCAAAGTAGCGGGTGGATCCTACGAGCAGTACTTC.

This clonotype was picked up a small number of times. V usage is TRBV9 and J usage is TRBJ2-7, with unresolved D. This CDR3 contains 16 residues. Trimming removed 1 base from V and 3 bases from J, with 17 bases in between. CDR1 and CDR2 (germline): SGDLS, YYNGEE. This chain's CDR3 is CASSVNDMSLVYEQYF. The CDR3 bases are TGTGCCAGCAGCGTAAACGATATGAGCTTAGTCTACGAGCAGTACTTC. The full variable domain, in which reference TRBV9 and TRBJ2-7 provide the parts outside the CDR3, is DSGVTQTPKHLITATGQRVTLRCSPRSGDLSVYWYQQSLDQGLQFLIQYYNGEERAKGNILERFSAQQFPDLHSELNLSSLELGDSALYFCASSVNDMSLVYEQYFGPGTRLTVT.

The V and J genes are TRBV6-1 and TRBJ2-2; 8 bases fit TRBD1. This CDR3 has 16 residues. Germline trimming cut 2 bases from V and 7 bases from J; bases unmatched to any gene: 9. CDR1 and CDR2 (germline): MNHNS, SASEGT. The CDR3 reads CASSEFGDRSGGELFF. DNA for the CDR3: TGTGCCAGCAGTGAATTTGGGGACAGGTCTGGCGGGGAGCTGTTTTTT.

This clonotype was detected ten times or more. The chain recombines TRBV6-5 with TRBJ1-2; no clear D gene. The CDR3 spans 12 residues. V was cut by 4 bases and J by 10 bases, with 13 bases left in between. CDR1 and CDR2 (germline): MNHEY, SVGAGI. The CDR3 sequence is CASSFPRSLYTF. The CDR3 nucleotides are TGTGCCAGCAGTTTCCCCAGGAGTCTCTACACCTTC.

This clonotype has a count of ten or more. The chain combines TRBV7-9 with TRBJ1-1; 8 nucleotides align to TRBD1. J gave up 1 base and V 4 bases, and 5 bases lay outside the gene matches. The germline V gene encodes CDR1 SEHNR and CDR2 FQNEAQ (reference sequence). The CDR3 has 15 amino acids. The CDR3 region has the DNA TGTGCCAGCAGCTGGGGACAGGAGGGGAACACTGAAGCTTTCTTT. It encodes CASSWGQEGNTEAFF. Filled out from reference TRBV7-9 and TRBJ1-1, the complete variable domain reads DTGVSQNPRHKITKRGQNVTFRCDPISEHNRLYWYRQTLGQGPEFLTYFQNEAQLEKSRLLSDRFSAERPKGSFSTLEIQRTEQGDSAMYLCASSWGQEGNTEAFFGQGTRLTVV.

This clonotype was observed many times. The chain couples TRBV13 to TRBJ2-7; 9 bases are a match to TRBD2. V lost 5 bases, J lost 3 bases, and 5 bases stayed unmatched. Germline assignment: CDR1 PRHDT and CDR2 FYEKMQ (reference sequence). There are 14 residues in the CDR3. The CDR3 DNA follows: TGTGCCAGCAGCCGTAGCGGGAGCATCTACGAGCAGTACTTC. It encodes CASSRSGSIYEQYF.

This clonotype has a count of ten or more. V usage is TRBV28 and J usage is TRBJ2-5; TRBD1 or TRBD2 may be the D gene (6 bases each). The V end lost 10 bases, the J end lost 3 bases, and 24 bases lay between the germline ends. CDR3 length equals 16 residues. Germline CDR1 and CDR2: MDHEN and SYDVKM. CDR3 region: CANSGPAGTIKETQYF. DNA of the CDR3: TGTGCCAACAGCGGCCCCGCGGGGACAATTAAAGAGACCCAGTACTTC.

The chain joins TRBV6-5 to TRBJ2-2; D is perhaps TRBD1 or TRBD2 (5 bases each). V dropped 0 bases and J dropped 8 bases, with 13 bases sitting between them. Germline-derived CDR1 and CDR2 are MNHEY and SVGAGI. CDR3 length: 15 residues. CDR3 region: CASSYSPRGGGELFF. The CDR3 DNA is TGTGCCAGCAGTTACTCCCCTCGTGGGGGAGGGGAGCTGTTTTTT.

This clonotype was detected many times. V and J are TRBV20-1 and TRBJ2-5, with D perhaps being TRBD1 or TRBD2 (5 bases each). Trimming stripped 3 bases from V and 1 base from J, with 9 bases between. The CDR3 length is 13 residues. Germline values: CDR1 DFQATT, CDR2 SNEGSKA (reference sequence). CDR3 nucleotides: TGCAGTGCTAGTCCGGGGACCCAAGAGACCCAGTACTTC. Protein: CSASPGTQETQYF.

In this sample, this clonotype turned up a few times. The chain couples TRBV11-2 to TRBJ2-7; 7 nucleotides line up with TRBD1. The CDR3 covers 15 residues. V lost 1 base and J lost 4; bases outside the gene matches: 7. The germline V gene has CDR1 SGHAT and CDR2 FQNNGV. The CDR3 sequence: CASSLGPDREYEQYF. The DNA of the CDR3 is TGTGCCAGCAGCTTAGGCCCTGACAGGGAGTACGAGCAGTACTTC.